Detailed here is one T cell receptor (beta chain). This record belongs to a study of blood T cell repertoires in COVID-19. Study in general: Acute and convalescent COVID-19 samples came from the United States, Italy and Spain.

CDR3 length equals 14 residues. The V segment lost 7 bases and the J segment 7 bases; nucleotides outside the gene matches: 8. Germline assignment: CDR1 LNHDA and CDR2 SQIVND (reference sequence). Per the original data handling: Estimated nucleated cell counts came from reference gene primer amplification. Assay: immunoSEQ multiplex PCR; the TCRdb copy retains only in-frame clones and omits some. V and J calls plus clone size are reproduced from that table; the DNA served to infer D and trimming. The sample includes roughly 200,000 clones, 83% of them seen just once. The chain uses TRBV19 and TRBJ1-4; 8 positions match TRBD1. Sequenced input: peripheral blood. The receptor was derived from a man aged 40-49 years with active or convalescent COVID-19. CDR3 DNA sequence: TGTGCCAGTACCCCGGGACAGGTCGGTGAAAAACTGTTTTTT. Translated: CASTPGQVGEKLFF.